Shown below are 15 T cell receptor beta chains from a single sample sequenced in a study of long-term antiretroviral therapy in people with HIV (dated by TCRdb to between 2021 and 2024). The immunoSEQ hsTCRB v3.0 assay was used at survey level resolution to sequence the TRB variable region. Here the immuneACCESS table is served through TCRdb, limited to in-frame sequences with V and J called. Missing clones are a known gap in these copies; in checked studies unresolved V genes cover under half, and the rest lacks a known reason. Within this sample are more than 20,000 clones, with 86% of them counted one time only. Roughly 4% of the sample is in the top ten clones. The sample consisted of unsorted PBMCs, taken 1.9 years after starting antiretroviral therapy. The receptors shown here come from a woman in her thirties with HIV.

This chain links TRBV11-2 with TRBJ2-3; tentative D call: TRBD1 (6 bases). The length of the CDR3 is 16 residues. Germline V lookup: CDR1 SGHAT, CDR2 FQNNGV. V shed 7 bases and J shed 6 bases, with 23 bases lying between them. The CDR3 reads CASNPTIGGVGDTQYF. The CDR3 DNA follows: TGTGCCAGCAACCCTACCATAGGGGGAGTAGGGGATACGCAGTATTTT.

The J gene is TRBJ2-1, the V gene TRBV10-2; D may match TRBD1 or TRBD2 (5 bases each). Germline-derived CDR1 and CDR2 are WSHSY and SAAADI. CDR3 size: 11 residues. Deletions cut 6 bases from V and 9 bases from J, with 9 bases between. The DNA for the CDR3 is TGCGCCAGCAGGAGGGACGGTGAGCAGTTCTTC. Translated, it gives CASRRDGEQFF.

The rearrangement joins TRBV5-1 to TRBJ1-1; possible D gene TRBD1, 6 bases. This CDR3 has 21 residues. Germline V gene sequence: CDR1 SGHRS, CDR2 YFSETQ. Trimming removed 1 base at V and 1 base at J, with 29 bases between. For the CDR3, the DNA is TGCGCCAGCAGCTTGTTTTTAGGAAGGCCGGGACACACAATGGGGAACACTGAAGCTTTCTTT. As protein: CASSLFLGRPGHTMGNTEAFF. The complete variable domain, with remaining parts taken from reference TRBV5-1 and TRBJ1-1, reads KAGVTQTPRYLIKTRGQQVTLSCSPISGHRSVSWYQQTPGQGLQFLFEYFSETQRNKGNFPGRFSGRQFSNSRSEMNVSTLELGDSALYLCASSLFLGRPGHTMGNTEAFFGQGTRLTVV.

Points on this clone: One end of the junction is discordant with germline, which a read error may explain. The chain links TRBV9 to TRBJ2-1; 8 bases align to TRBD2. Germline values: CDR1 SGDLS, CDR2 YYNGEE. The CDR3 loop spans 14 amino acids. The chain's CDR3 is CASSGASSYNEQFF. The CDR3 region has the DNA TGTGCCAGTAGCGGGGCCTCCTCCTACAATGAGCAGTTCTTC.

A remark on this clone: The identical CDR3 is also encoded by other nucleotide sequences in the sample. The V and J genes are TRBV5-8 and TRBJ2-5; 7 bases match TRBD1. From germline, CDR1 is SGHTS and CDR2 YDEGEE. V gave up 4 bases and J gave up 4 bases; unmatched junction bases: 7. The CDR3 runs 14 residues. CDR3 DNA sequence: TGTGCCAGCAGCCGCGACAGGGCGGGAGAGACCCAGTACTTC. Translating gives CASSRDRAGETQYF.

The genes are TRBV30 and TRBJ2-3, with D hard to call. Germline V gene data show CDR1 as GTSNPN and CDR2 as SVGIG (reference sequence). This CDR3 contains 11 residues. V was cut by 5 bases and J by 9 bases, with 12 bases left in between. CDR3 protein: CAWGYETTQYF. As DNA, the CDR3 is TGTGCCTGGGGATACGAAACCACGCAGTATTTT.

The V call is TRBV2, the J call TRBJ2-7, with 9 bases lining up with TRBD1. Per germline, CDR1 SNHLY and CDR2 FYNNEI. There are 15 residues in the CDR3. V gave up 6 bases and J gave up 7 bases; unmatched junction bases: 13. CDR3 bases: TGTGCCAGCAGATACCGGACAGGGGAAAAGGAGGAGCAGTACTTC. Translated: CASRYRTGEKEEQYF.

CDR3 in amino acids: CASSYTSGGSDTQYF. The CDR3 DNA reads as TGTGCCAGCAGTTATACTAGCGGGGGATCAGATACGCAGTATTTT. The chain joins TRBV6-5 to TRBJ2-3; 11 bases are shared with TRBD2. V gave up 3 bases and J gave up 4 bases; unmatched junction bases: 3. Germline V CDR1 and CDR2: MNHEY, SVGAGI. The length of the CDR3 is 15 residues.

CDR3 residues: CASRADSGINYGYTF. The CDR3, as DNA: TGTGCCAGTAGGGCCGACTCAGGGATCAACTATGGCTACACCTTC. The rearrangement joins TRBV19 to TRBJ1-2, with a possible D match to TRBD1 (5 bases). The V end was cut by 6 bases, the J end by 2 bases, with 16 bases between. This CDR3 is 15 amino acids long. Germline CDR1 LNHDA, CDR2 SQIVND (reference sequence).

The chain carries TRBV6-5 and TRBJ1-4; D unresolved. V gave up 6 bases and J gave up 7 bases, with 15 bases separating them. Germline CDR1 is MNHEY and CDR2 is SVGAGI. CDR3 length: 14 amino acids. For the CDR3, the DNA is TGTGCCAGCAGCCCCACCGCTCGGGGTGAAAAACTGTTTTTT. Translation: CASSPTARGEKLFF.

This chain joins TRBV6-5 and TRBJ1-6; D not certain. CDR3 length: 16 amino acids. Trimming cost V 2 bases and J 7 bases, with 15 bases left between them. Germline V gene sequence: CDR1 MNHEY, CDR2 SVGAGI. CDR3 loop: CASSYTGGGKNSPLHF. The CDR3 DNA reads as TGTGCCAGCAGTTACACTGGCGGAGGGAAAAATTCACCCCTCCACTTT.

The chain joins TRBV10-1 to TRBJ2-5; weak D call: TRBD1 (6 bases). The germline V gene encodes CDR1 WNHNN and CDR2 SYGVQD (reference sequence). The CDR3 contains 15 residues. The V gene lost 6 bases and the J gene lost 4 bases, with 18 bases spanning the gap. The DNA for the CDR3 is TGCGCCAGCAGCTATACAGGGAGAGAGGGAGAGACCCAGTACTTC. Translation: CASSYTGREGETQYF.

The chain employs TRBV18 and TRBJ2-3; no clear D gene. Germline CDR1 KGHSH, CDR2 LQKENI. Trimming removed 4 bases at V and 4 bases at J, with 9 bases between. The CDR3 totals 13 residues. The CDR3: CASSRYDSDTQYF. Here the CDR3 DNA reads TGTGCCAGCTCACGCTATGACTCAGATACGCAGTATTTT.

The rearrangement joins TRBV5-4 to TRBJ2-5, with D possibly TRBD1 on 9 matching bases. V shed 4 bases and J shed 6 bases, with 22 bases lying between them. CDR3 length: 16 amino acids. Germline V gene sequence: CDR1 SGHNT, CDR2 YYREEE (reference sequence). This chain's CDR3 is CASSPGAGDRAQTQYF. DNA of the CDR3: TGTGCCAGCAGCCCGGGAGCGGGGGACAGGGCACAGACCCAGTACTTC.

The chain employs TRBV27 and TRBJ1-5; D is ambiguous. The CDR3 contains 14 residues. The ends were cut back, 3 bases at V and 4 bases at J, with 10 bases in the middle. Germline CDR1 MNHEY, CDR2 SMNVEV (reference sequence). Written as DNA, the CDR3 is TGTGCCAGCAGTTTCGTTGGGTGGAATCAGCCCCAGCATTTT. This encodes CASSFVGWNQPQHF.